These 2 T cell receptor beta chains share one sample of origin, sequenced in a study of technical replicates of blood from a few donors. Sequencing was performed with immunoSEQ multiplex PCR; in TCRdb, only in-frame clones are kept and a portion is missing. The table records some 80,000 clones, about 81% of them present only once. The source material was PBMCs. All receptors come from a human donor in good health. Some clones in this sample may be carry-over from other donors' samples.

CDR3 protein: CATSNSGTSTDTQYF. DNA for the CDR3: TGTGCCACCTCAAATTCAGGGACTAGCACAGATACGCAGTATTTT. The chain employs TRBV10-3 and TRBJ2-3; D might be TRBD2 (6 bases). The V end lost 10 bases, the J end lost 0 bases, and 17 bases lay between the germline ends. The V gene's germline CDR1 is ENHRY and CDR2 SYGVKD. This CDR3 has 15 amino acids.

This clone was seen only once. The CDR3 here is CASSIISREEQFF. The DNA of the CDR3 is TGTGCCAGTAGTATTATTAGCAGGGAAGAGCAGTTCTTC. The rearrangement joins TRBV19 to TRBJ2-1; tentative D call: TRBD1 (5 bases). There are 13 residues in the CDR3. Germline V gives CDR1 LNHDA, CDR2 SQIVND (reference sequence). Trimming removed 3 bases at V and 10 bases at J, with 13 bases between.